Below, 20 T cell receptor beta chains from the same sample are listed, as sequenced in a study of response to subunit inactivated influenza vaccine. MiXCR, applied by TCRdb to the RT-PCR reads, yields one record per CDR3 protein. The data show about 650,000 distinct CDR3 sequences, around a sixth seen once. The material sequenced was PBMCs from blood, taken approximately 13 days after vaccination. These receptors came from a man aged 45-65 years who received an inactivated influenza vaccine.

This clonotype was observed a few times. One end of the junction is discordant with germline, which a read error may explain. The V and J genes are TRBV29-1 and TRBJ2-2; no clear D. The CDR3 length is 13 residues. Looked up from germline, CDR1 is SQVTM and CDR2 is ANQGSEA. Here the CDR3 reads CSAEGLVRGELFF. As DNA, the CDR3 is TGCAGCGCTGAAGGGCTAGTACGTGGGGAGCTGTTTTTT.

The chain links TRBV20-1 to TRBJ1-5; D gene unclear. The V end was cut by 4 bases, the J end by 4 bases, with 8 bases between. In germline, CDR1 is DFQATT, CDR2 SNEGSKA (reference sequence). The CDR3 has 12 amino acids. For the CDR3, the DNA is TGCAGTGCTATCCACCTTAATCAGCCCCAGCATTTT. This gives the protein CSAIHLNQPQHF.

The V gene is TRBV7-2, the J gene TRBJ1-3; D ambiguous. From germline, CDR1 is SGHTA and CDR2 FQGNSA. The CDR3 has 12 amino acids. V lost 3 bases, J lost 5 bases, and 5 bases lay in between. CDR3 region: CASSFDRNTIYF. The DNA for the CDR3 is TGTGCCAGCAGCTTTGACAGAAACACCATATATTTT.

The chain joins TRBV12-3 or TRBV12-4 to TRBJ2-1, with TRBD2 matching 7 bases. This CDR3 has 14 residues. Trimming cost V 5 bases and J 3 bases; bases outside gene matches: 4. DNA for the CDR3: TGTGCCAGCAGTCCACCGGGGGGCTACAATGAGCAGTTCTTC. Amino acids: CASSPPGGYNEQFF.

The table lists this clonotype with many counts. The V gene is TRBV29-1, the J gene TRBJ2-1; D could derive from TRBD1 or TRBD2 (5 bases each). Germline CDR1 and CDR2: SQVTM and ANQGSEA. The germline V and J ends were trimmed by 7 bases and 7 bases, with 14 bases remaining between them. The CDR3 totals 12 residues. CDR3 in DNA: TGCAGCGCCACCCGTTGGGGGAATGAGCAGTTCTTC. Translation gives CSATRWGNEQFF.

CDR3 coding DNA: TGTGCCAGCAGTTACTCATGGGTAGGGACTGAAGCTTTCTTT. Amino acids: CASSYSWVGTEAFF. The chain joins TRBV6-5 to TRBJ1-1; D not resolved. Trimming stripped 0 bases from V and 5 bases from J, with 10 bases between. The germline V gene encodes CDR1 MNHEY and CDR2 SVGAGI. CDR3 length equals 14 residues.

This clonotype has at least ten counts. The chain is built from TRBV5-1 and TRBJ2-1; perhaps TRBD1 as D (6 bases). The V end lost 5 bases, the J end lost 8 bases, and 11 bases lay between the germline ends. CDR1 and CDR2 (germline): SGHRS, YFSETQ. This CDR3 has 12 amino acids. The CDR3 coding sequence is TGCGCCAGCAGACAAGGGGGTGATGAGCAGTTCTTC. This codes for CASRQGGDEQFF.

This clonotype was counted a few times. The DNA for the CDR3 is TGCAGTGCTAGCCAACCCGGGATTAAAGGGGAGACCCAGTACTTC. As protein: CSASQPGIKGETQYF. The chain employs TRBV20-1 and TRBJ2-5, with a weak D call TRBD2 (5 bases). V was trimmed by 3 bases and J by 5 bases, leaving 19 bases between them. The germline V gene has CDR1 DFQATT and CDR2 SNEGSKA (reference sequence). The CDR3 has 15 amino acids.

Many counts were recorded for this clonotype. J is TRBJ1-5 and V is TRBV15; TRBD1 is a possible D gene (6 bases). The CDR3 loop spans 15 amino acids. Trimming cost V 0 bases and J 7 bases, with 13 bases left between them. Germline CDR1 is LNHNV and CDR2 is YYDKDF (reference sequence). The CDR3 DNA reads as TGTGCCACCAGCAGAGATGGGGGGCACGGCCAGCCCCAGCATTTT. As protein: CATSRDGGHGQPQHF.

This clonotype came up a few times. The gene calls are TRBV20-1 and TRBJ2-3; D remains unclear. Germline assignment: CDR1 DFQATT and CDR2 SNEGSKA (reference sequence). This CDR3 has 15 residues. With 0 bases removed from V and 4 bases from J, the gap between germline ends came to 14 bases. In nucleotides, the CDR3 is TGCAGTGCTAGAGATGGTCTCGGCCCCCCAGATACGCAGTATTTT. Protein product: CSARDGLGPPDTQYF.

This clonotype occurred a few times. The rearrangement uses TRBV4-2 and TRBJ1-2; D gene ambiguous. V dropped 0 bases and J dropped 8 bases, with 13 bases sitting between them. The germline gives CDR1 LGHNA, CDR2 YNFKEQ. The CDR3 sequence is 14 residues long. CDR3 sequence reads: CASSQDLWSGGYTF. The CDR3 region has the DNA TGTGCCAGCAGCCAAGATTTGTGGAGCGGGGGCTACACCTTC.

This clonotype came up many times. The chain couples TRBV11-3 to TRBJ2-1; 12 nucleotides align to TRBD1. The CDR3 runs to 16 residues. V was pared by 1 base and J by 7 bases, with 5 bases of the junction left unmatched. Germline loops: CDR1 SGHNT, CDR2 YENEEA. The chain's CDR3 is CASSLGWDRGRNEQFF. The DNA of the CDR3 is TGTGCCAGCAGCTTAGGATGGGACAGGGGGCGAAATGAGCAGTTCTTC.

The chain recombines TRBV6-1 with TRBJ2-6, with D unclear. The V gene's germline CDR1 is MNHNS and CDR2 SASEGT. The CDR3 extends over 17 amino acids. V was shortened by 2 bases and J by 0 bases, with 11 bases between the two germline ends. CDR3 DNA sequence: TGTGCCAGCAGTGAACAGGCCTCAGGCTCTGGGGCCAACGTCCTGACTTTC. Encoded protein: CASSEQASGSGANVLTF.

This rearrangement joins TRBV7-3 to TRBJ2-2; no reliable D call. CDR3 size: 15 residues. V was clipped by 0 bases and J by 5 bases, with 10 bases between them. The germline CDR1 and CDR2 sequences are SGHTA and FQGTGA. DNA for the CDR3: TGTGCCAGCAGCTTAACGTTTCCAGAGACCGGGGAGCTGTTTTTT. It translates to CASSLTFPETGELFF. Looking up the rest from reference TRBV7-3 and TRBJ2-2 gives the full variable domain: GAGVSQTPSNKVTEKGKYVELRCDPISGHTALYWYRQSLGQGPEFLIYFQGTGAADDSGLPNDRFFAVRPEGSVSTLKIQRTERGDSAVYLCASSLTFPETGELFFGEGSRLTVL.

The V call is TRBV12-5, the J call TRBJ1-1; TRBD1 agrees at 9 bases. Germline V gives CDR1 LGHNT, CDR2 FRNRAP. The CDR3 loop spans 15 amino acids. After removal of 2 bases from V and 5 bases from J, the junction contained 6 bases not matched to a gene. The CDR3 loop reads CASGLRTGVGTEAFF. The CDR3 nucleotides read TGTGCTAGTGGTTTGAGGACAGGGGTAGGGACTGAAGCTTTCTTT.

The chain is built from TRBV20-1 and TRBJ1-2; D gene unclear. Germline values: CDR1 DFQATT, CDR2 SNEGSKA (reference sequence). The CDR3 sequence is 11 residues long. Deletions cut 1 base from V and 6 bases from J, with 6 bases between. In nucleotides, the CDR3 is TGCAGTGCTAGAGTCTGGGATGGCTACACCTTC. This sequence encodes CSARVWDGYTF.

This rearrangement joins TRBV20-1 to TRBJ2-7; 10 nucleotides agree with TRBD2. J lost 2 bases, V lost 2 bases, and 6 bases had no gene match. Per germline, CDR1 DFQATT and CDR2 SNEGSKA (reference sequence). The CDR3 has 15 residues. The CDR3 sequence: CSARSASGSPYEQYF. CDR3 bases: TGCAGTGCTAGATCAGCTAGCGGGAGCCCCTACGAGCAGTACTTC.

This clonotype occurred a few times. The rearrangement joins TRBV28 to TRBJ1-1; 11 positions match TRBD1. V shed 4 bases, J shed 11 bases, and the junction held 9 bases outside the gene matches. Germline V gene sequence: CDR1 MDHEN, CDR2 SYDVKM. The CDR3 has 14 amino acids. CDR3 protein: CASSSGQGALEAFF. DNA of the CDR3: TGTGCCAGCAGTTCAGGACAGGGGGCCCTCGAGGCTTTCTTT.

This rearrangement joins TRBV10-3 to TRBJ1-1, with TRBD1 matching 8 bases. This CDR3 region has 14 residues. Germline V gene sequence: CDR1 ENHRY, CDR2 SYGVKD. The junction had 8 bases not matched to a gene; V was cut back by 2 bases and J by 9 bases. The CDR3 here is CAISEGQGAGKAFF. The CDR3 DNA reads TGTGCCATCAGTGAGGGGCAGGGGGCAGGAAAAGCTTTCTTT.

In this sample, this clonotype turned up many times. The CDR3 coding sequence is TGTGCCAGCAGTCTACGGAATCATGAGCAGTTCTTC. Its protein is CASSLRNHEQFF. V is TRBV28 and J is TRBJ2-1; D gene ambiguous. Germline values: CDR1 MDHEN, CDR2 SYDVKM. The CDR3 is 12 residues long. The V end was cut by 5 bases, the J end by 8 bases, with 10 bases between.